This TCR beta chain emerged from a study of control samples from healthy donors and cancer patients (dated by TCRdb to about 2020). To prepare the library, the immunoSEQ multiplex PCR assay was applied. Here the immuneACCESS table is served through TCRdb, limited to in-frame sequences with V and J called. Missing clones are a known gap in these copies; in checked studies unresolved V genes cover under half, and the rest lacks a known reason. The table for this sample lists some 65,000 clones; more than 80% of them were counted only once. The ten largest make up about 3% of the sample. Its CDR3 holds 13 amino acids, cysteine through phenylalanine. The DNA shown is the 39-base CDR3, in frame from base 1. The germline V gene sets CDR1 to MRHNA and CDR2 to SNTAGT. A distance of 11 bases separates the germline ends of V and J, which lose 9 bases and 0 bases respectively. A word on this clone: The antigen this receptor binds is unknown. No qualities accompany the bases; no much larger clone lies one base away.

Recombination joined TRBV6-4 with TRBJ1-1; the D gene lacks a confident call. Sequencing was done on a sample of PBMCs. This receptor was identified in a woman between 50 and 59 years old with lung cancer. The CDR3 here reads CASSTEMNTEAFF. The nucleotide sequence is given as TGTGCCAGTTCTACAGAAATGAACACTGAAGCTTTCTTT.